This T cell receptor beta chain was sequenced during a study of T cell clonotyping in hematopoietic cell transplantation. Whole-study findings and limits: After transplant, recipient diversity fell while pathologically expanded clonotypes grew through day 180.

Germline lookup yields CDR1 SGHAT and CDR2 FQNNGV. J was trimmed by 6 bases and V by 1 base; bases with no gene match: 9. The CDR3 consists of 15 residues. On this clone: Its cognate antigen is unknown.

Blood collection times were about day -28 and days 30, 100, 180 posttransplant. Here immunoSEQ multiplex PCR was the method, and the copy in TCRdb shows in-frame clones only, minus some. The sample holds over 7,500 clones, approximately 80% seen once. The TCR comes from a male patient between 60 and 69 years old who had an allogeneic stem cell transplant from an unrelated donor, so the T cells may come from the graft donor. Some clones in this sample may be carry-over from other donors' samples. The chain combines TRBV11-2 with TRBJ2-7, with 7 bases aligning to TRBD2. The material sequenced was PBMCs, taken at the time of graft-versus-host disease after allogeneic stem cell transplant. CDR3 DNA sequence: TGTGCCAGCAGCTTAGGGGGGGGTCGCTGGGTCGAGCAGTACTTC. Its protein is CASSLGGGRWVEQYF.